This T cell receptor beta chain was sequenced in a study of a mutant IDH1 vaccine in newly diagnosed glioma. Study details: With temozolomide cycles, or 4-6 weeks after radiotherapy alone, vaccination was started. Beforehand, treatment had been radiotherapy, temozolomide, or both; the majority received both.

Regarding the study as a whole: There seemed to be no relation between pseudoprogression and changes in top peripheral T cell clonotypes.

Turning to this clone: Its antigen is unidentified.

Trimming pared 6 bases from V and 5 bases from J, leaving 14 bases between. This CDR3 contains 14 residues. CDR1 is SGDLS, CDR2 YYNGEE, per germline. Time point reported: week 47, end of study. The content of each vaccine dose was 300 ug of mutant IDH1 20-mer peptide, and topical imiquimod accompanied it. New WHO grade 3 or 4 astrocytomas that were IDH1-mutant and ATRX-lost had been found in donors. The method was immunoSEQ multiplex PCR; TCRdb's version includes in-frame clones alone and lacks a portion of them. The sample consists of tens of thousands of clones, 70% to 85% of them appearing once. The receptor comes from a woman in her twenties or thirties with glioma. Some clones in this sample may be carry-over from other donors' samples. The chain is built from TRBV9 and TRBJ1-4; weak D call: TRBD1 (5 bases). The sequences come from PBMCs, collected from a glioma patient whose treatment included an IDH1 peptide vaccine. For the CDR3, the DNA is TGTGCCAGCAATAGTGGGGGAGGAAATGAAAAACTGTTTTTT. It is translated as CASNSGGGNEKLFF.